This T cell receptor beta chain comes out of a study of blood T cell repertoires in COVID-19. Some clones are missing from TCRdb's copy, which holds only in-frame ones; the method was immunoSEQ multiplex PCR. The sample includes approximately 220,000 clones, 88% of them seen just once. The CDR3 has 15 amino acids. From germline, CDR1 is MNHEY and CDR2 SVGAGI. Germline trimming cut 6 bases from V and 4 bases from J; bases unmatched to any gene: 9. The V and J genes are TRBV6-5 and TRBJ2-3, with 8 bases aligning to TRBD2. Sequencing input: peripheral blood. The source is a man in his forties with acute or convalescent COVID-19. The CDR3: CASSLEREISDTQYF. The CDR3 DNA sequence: TGTGCCAGCAGCTTGGAGCGGGAGATTTCAGATACGCAGTATTTT.